This T cell receptor beta chain was observed in a study of blood T cell repertoires in COVID-19. About the research overall: Collection of acute and convalescent COVID-19 samples took place in the United States, Italy and Spain. The cDNA or gDNA used as material had been derived from T cells, B-cell-depleted T cells, or PBMCs.

In the original processing: The assay estimated nucleated cells by amplifying reference gene primers. Data came from immunoSEQ multiplex PCR; TCRdb stores just in-frame clones and leaves some out. The V and J calls and clone size are taken from that table; D and trimming were inferred from the DNA. The sample has a few hundred thousand clones; around 84% are singletons. CDR1 and CDR2 (germline): MDHEN, SYDVKM. The CDR3 runs 14 residues. Trimming removed 7 bases from V and 8 bases from J; junction bases left unmatched: 10. This clone was detected only once. This chain joins TRBV28 and TRBJ2-4, with TRBD1 identical over 8 bases. The TCR originated in a man in his fifties or sixties with active or convalescent COVID-19. Source material: peripheral blood. Written as DNA, the CDR3 is TGTGCCAGCACCCCCGCAGGGGGCTGGGACATTCAGTACTTC. This encodes CASTPAGGWDIQYF.